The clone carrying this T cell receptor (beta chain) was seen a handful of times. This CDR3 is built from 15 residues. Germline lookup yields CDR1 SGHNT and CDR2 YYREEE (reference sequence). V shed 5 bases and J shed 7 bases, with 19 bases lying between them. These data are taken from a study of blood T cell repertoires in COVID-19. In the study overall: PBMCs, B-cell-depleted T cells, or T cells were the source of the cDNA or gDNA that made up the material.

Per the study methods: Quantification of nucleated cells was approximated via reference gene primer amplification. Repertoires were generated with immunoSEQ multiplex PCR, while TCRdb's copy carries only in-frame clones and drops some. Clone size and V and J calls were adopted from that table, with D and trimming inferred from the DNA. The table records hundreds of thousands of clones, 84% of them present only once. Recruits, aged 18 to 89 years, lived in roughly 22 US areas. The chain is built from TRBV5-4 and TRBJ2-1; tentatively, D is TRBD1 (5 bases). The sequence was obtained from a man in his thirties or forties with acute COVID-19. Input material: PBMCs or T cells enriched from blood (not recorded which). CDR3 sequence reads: CASRRDRNVGNEQFF. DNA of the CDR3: TGTGCCAGCAGGCGAGACAGAAATGTAGGGAATGAGCAGTTCTTC.